These 7 T cell receptor beta chains came from one sample sequenced in a study of blood T cells in healthy people across ages. Combining a sample-barcoded 5' primer with a J-beta primer mix, a second PCR ran for about 7 to 11 cycles. One entry per CDR3 protein results from TCRdb running MiXCR on the 5' RACE reads. The sample has roughly 900,000 distinct CDR3 sequences; about 44% are singletons. The specimen sequenced was blood. The source is a man younger than 40 in good health.

CDR3 in DNA: TGCGCCAGCACTAATGACGGGACAGGGTACTACGAGCAGTACTTC. Its protein product is CASTNDGTGYYEQYF. V is TRBV5-1 and J is TRBJ2-4, with 9 bases lining up with TRBD1. The end of the DNA fits TRBJ2-7 better, so the J call may be wrong. Germline V gene data show CDR1 as SGHRS and CDR2 as YFSETQ. The CDR3 contains 15 residues.

The chain employs TRBV6-2 or TRBV6-3 and TRBJ2-4; D remains ambiguous. The CDR3 loop spans 15 amino acids. Germline V gives CDR1 MNHEY, CDR2 SVGEGT. V was cut by 6 bases and J by 1 base, with 13 bases left in between. The CDR3 nucleotides are TGTGCCAGCAGCCCCACGTCCGGGGCCAAAAACATTCAGTACTTC. Translation gives CASSPTSGAKNIQYF.

This clonotype occurred a few times. This chain joins TRBV3-1 and TRBJ2-4; D remains unclear. CDR3 length: 12 amino acids. Germline CDR1 reads LGHDT; CDR2 reads YNNKEL (reference sequence). Trimming cost V 1 base and J 13 bases, with 11 bases left between them. The CDR3 coding sequence is TGTGCCAGCAGCCAAGGAGAGACTGAGCAGTACTTC. Residues: CASSQGETEQYF.

This rearrangement joins TRBV6-2 or TRBV6-3 to TRBJ1-5; D is possibly TRBD1 (6 bases). Germline V lookup: CDR1 MNHEY, CDR2 SVGEGT. This CDR3 has 14 amino acids. V was cut by 2 bases and J by 6 bases, with 11 bases left in between. Here the CDR3 DNA reads TGTGCCAGCAGTTACGGGGGGCAACGTCAGCCCCAGCATTTT. It is translated as CASSYGGQRQPQHF.

Of note for this clonotype: Germline is not matched at one junction end, which may reflect a read error. V gene TRBV7-2 combines with J gene TRBJ2-2; tentatively, D is TRBD1 (5 bases). The CDR3 covers 16 residues. CDR1 SGHTA and CDR2 FQGNSA come from the germline V gene. CDR3 coding DNA: TGTGTCAGCAGCTTAGGGGCAGGGCCTAACACCGGGGAGCTGTTTTTT. Amino acid sequence: CVSSLGAGPNTGELFF.

This chain joins TRBV28 and TRBJ1-5, with 8 bases lining up with TRBD1. CDR1 and CDR2 from the germline V gene are MDHEN and SYDVKM. The ends lost 1 base at V and 0 bases at J; junction bases unmatched: 11. The CDR3 loop spans 19 amino acids. CDR3 loop: CASSLYRDRSRYSNQPQHF. The CDR3 nucleotides read TGTGCCAGCAGTTTATATCGGGACAGGTCCCGTTATAGCAATCAGCCCCAGCATTTT.

The J gene is TRBJ2-2, the V gene TRBV28; 7 nucleotides agree with TRBD1. Germline V gene data show CDR1 as MDHEN and CDR2 as SYDVKM. CDR3 size: 16 residues. With V trimmed by 7 bases and J by 2 bases, 10 bases remained unmatched. CDR3 DNA: TGTGCCAGCACTTTTGGGACAGTTTTTAACACCGGGGAGCTGTTTTTT. Its protein is CASTFGTVFNTGELFF.